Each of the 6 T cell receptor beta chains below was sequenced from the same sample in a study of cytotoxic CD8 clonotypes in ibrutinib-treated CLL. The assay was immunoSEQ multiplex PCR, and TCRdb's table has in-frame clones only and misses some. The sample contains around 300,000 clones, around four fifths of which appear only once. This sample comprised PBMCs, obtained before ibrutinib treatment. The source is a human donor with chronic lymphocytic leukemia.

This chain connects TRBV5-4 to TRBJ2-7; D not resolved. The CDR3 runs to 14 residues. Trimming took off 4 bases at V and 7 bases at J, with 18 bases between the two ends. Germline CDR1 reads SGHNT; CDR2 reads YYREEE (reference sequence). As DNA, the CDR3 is TGTGCCAGCAGCCGGCATGGGCGGACGTGGGAGCAGTACTTC. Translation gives CASSRHGRTWEQYF. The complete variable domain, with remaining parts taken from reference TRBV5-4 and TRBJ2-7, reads ETGVTQSPTHLIKTRGQQVTLRCSSQSGHNTVSWYQQALGQGPQFIFQYYREEENGRGNFPPRFSGLQFPNYSSELNVNALELDDSALYLCASSRHGRTWEQYFGPGTRLTVT.

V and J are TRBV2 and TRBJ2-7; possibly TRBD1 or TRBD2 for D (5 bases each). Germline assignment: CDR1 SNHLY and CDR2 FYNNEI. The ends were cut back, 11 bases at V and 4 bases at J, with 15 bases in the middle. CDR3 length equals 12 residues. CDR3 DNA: TGTGCCGGTGGGACGGTTTGGTACGAGCAGTACTTC. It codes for CAGGTVWYEQYF.

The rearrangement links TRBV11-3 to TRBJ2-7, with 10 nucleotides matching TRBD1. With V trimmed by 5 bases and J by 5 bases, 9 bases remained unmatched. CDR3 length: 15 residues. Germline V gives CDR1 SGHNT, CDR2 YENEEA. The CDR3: CASSHRQGAVDEQYF. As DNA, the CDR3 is TGTGCCAGCAGCCATCGACAGGGGGCGGTCGACGAGCAGTACTTC. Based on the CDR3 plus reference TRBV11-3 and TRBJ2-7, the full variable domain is EAGVVQSPRYKIIEKKQPVAFWCNPISGHNTLYWYLQNLGQGPELLIRYENEEAVDDSQLPKDRFSAERLKGVDSTLKIQPAELGDSAVYLCASSHRQGAVDEQYFGPGTRLTVT.

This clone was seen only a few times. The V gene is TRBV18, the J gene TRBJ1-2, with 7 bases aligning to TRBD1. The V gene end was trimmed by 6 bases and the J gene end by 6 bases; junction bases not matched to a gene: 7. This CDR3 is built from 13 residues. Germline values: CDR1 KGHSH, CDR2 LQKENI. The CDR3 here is CASSPGRGNGYTF. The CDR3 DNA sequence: TGTGCCAGCTCCCCCGGCAGGGGGAATGGCTACACCTTC.

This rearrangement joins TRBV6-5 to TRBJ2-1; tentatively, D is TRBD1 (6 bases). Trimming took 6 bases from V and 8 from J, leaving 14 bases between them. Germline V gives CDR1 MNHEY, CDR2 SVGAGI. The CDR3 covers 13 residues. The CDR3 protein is CASSRDIRHEQFF. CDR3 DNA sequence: TGTGCCAGCAGCAGGGACATCCGACATGAGCAGTTCTTC.

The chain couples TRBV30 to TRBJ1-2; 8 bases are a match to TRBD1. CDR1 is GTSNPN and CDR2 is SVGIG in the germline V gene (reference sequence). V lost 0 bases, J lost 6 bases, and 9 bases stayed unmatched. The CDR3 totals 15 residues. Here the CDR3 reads CAWSVFRQGAHGYTF. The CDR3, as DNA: TGTGCCTGGAGTGTCTTTCGCCAGGGGGCACATGGCTACACCTTC.